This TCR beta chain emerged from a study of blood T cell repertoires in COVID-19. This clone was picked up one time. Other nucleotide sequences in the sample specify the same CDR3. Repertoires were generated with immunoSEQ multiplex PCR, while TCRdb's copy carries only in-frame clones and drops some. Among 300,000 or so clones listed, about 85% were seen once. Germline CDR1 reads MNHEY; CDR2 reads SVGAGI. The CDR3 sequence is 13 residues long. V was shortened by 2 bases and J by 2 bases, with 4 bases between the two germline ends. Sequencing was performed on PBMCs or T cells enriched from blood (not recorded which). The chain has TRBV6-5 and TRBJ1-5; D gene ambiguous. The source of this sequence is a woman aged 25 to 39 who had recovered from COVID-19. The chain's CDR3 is CASSYRGNQPQHF. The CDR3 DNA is TGTGCCAGCAGTTACAGAGGCAATCAGCCCCAGCATTTT.